This TCR beta chain was profiled in a study of blood T cell repertoires in COVID-19. As for the study in general: Some COVID-19 samples were acute and others convalescent; all came from the United States, Italy and Spain. Nucleic acid was either cDNA or gDNA, and it came from T cells, B-cell-depleted T cells, or PBMCs.

Those enrolled in Seattle joined during active infection and were followed longitudinally afterward. Authors' processing steps: Using reference gene primer amplification, nucleated cell counts were estimated. Data came from immunoSEQ multiplex PCR; TCRdb stores just in-frame clones and leaves some out. V, J and clone size were drawn from that table, and D and trimming were deduced from the DNA. The table has 300,000 to 400,000 clones, about 89% seen once; the top ten hold about 2%. The germline gives CDR1 SGHRS, CDR2 YFSETQ. After removal of 6 bases from V and 7 bases from J, the junction contained 14 bases not matched to a gene. The CDR3 totals 16 residues.

The sequence derives from a woman aged 55 to 70 with COVID-19, enrolled during active disease. Sequences were obtained from peripheral blood. The chain carries TRBV5-1 and TRBJ2-1, with TRBD1 identical over 9 bases. The CDR3: CASTPLGGTGYNEQFF. Here the CDR3 DNA reads TGCGCCAGCACCCCCCTTGGGGGGACAGGGTATAATGAGCAGTTCTTC.